The 20 T cell receptor beta chains reported below all come from one sample, sequenced in a study of blood T cell repertoires in COVID-19. Produced via immunoSEQ multiplex PCR; TCRdb's table is partial and in-frame only. The sample lists over 45,000 clones, 65% to 85% seen once, with less than 75% in the top ten. The sequenced sample was peripheral blood. The receptors here all came from a man in his 70s with acute or convalescent COVID-19.

The J gene is TRBJ1-3, the V gene TRBV5-1; D is perhaps TRBD1 (5 bases). This CDR3 has 15 residues. Per germline, CDR1 SGHRS and CDR2 YFSETQ. V was shortened by 4 bases and J by 2 bases, with 13 bases between the two germline ends. The CDR3 DNA sequence: TGCGCCAGCAGCCTGGGCCCGGGGGCTGGAAACACCATATATTTT. This sequence encodes CASSLGPGAGNTIYF.

A word on this clone: The DNA is omitted, as the CDR3 cannot be located on it reliably, and the CDR3 follows TCRdb's listing. The genes are TRBV5-4 and TRBJ2-3; whether TRBD1, the table's D call, matches the DNA was not checked. The CDR3 spans 15 residues, counting both ends. CDR1 and CDR2 (germline): SGHNT, YYREEE (reference sequence). The CDR3 region is CASSFGVGASNLWYF.

This clone was picked up a small number of times. V gene TRBV27 combines with J gene TRBJ1-6; D uncertain. V was cut by 5 bases and J by 7 bases, with 9 bases left in between. This CDR3 comprises 13 residues. Germline loops: CDR1 MNHEY, CDR2 SMNVEV (reference sequence). The CDR3 coding sequence is TGTGCCAGCAGTCCTCGGAGCAATTCACCCCTCCACTTT. Translating it yields CASSPRSNSPLHF.

The chain uses TRBV7-3 and TRBJ2-2; perhaps TRBD2 as D (5 bases). This CDR3 comprises 14 residues. Per germline, CDR1 SGHTA and CDR2 FQGTGA. Trimming stripped 4 bases from V and 0 bases from J, with 6 bases between. The CDR3, as DNA: TGTGCCAGCAGCTGGACTTCGAACACCGGGGAGCTGTTTTTT. Amino acid sequence: CASSWTSNTGELFF.

DNA for the CDR3: TGTGCCAGCAGCTTAGGACTAGCGTCGGACGAGCAGTACTTC. Translation gives CASSLGLASDEQYF. The V call is TRBV7-2, the J call TRBJ2-7; the match to TRBD2 covers 8 bases. CDR3 length: 14 residues. Trimming removed 1 base from V and 5 bases from J; junction bases left unmatched: 4. CDR1 and CDR2 (germline): SGHTA, FQGNSA.

The chain combines TRBV5-1 with TRBJ2-1; TRBD2 aligns across 10 bases. The CDR3 has 15 amino acids. Germline CDR1 is SGHRS and CDR2 is YFSETQ. V lost 0 bases to trimming and J lost 9 bases; unmatched junction nucleotides: 6. The CDR3 protein is CASSLEAGGQTEQFF. CDR3 nucleotides: TGCGCCAGCAGCTTGGAAGCGGGAGGGCAGACTGAGCAGTTCTTC.

The CDR3 bases are TGTGCCTGGAGTGTTAGCTATAATTCACCCCTCCACTTT. Translating gives CAWSVSYNSPLHF. This sequence joins TRBV30 and TRBJ1-6; the D is unclear. The germline V and J ends were trimmed by 0 bases and 3 bases, with 3 bases remaining between them. The germline V gene has CDR1 GTSNPN and CDR2 SVGIG (reference sequence). The CDR3 totals 13 residues.

V gene TRBV6-5 combines with J gene TRBJ2-5, with TRBD2 matching 7 bases. This CDR3 contains 13 residues. Germline CDR1 reads MNHEY; CDR2 reads SVGAGI. V shed 8 bases, J shed 1 base, and the junction held 4 bases outside the gene matches. The CDR3 spells CASERGLQETQYF. The CDR3, as DNA: TGTGCCAGCGAGCGGGGACTCCAAGAGACCCAGTACTTC.

This chain connects TRBV5-4 to TRBJ1-4; D is ambiguous. The CDR3 is 14 amino acids. Trimming cost V 1 base and J 5 bases, with 9 bases left between them. Germline assignment: CDR1 SGHNT and CDR2 YYREEE (reference sequence). The CDR3 loop reads CASSLRQENEKLFF. The CDR3 DNA reads as TGTGCCAGCAGCTTGAGGCAGGAAAATGAAAAACTGTTTTTT.

The chain combines TRBV13 with TRBJ2-2; 9 nucleotides match TRBD1. Trimming cost V 8 bases and J 3 bases; bases outside gene matches: 7. The germline V gene encodes CDR1 PRHDT and CDR2 FYEKMQ (reference sequence). The CDR3 consists of 15 residues. The CDR3 sequence: CASVTGGPDTGELFF. The CDR3 DNA sequence: TGTGCCAGCGTGACAGGGGGTCCCGACACCGGGGAGCTGTTTTTT.

The gene calls are TRBV7-6 and TRBJ1-6; 8 positions agree with TRBD1. The V gene's germline CDR1 is SGHVS and CDR2 FNYEAQ. The CDR3 runs to 15 residues. After removal of 5 bases from V and 7 bases from J, the junction contained 7 bases not matched to a gene. CDR3 amino acids: CASSQQTGANSPLHF. DNA for the CDR3: TGTGCCAGCAGCCAACAGACAGGGGCGAATTCACCCCTCCACTTT.

This clone came up a few times. The rearrangement uses TRBV3-1 (or the pseudogene TRBV3-2) and TRBJ2-7, with D perhaps TRBD1 (6 bases). Germline-derived CDR1 and CDR2 are LGHDT and YNNKEL (reference sequence). Trimming removed 4 bases from V and 3 bases from J, with 10 bases in between. The length of the CDR3 is 13 residues. In DNA, the CDR3 is TGTGCCAGCAGCCGCCTGGACAGCTACGAGCAGTACTTC. Residues: CASSRLDSYEQYF.

The gene calls are TRBV7-2 and TRBJ2-3; 11 bases align to TRBD2. Germline-derived CDR1 and CDR2 are SGHTA and FQGNSA. The CDR3 has 16 amino acids. V shed 5 bases, J shed 0 bases, and the junction held 4 bases outside the gene matches. This CDR3 is CASSGRLAGSTDTQYF. In DNA, the CDR3 is TGTGCCAGCAGCGGTCGACTAGCGGGGAGCACAGATACGCAGTATTTT.

The chain is built from TRBV4-2 and TRBJ1-2; TRBD1 is a possible D gene (6 bases). CDR1 is LGHNA, CDR2 YNFKEQ, per germline. This CDR3 spans 16 amino acids. Between the trimmed V and J ends, which lost 1 base and 6 bases, there was a span of 18 bases. The CDR3 spells CASSQAFLGQMDGYTF. CDR3 nucleotides: TGTGCCAGCAGCCAAGCCTTTCTAGGACAGATGGATGGCTACACCTTC.

V is TRBV5-1 and J is TRBJ2-5, with D tentatively TRBD1 (5 bases). Germline loops: CDR1 SGHRS, CDR2 YFSETQ. The ends were cut back, 0 bases at V and 0 bases at J, with 9 bases in the middle. This CDR3 has 15 amino acids. The chain's CDR3 is CASSLGQLYQETQYF. Written as DNA, the CDR3 is TGCGCCAGCAGCTTGGGACAGCTGTACCAAGAGACCCAGTACTTC. Filled out from reference TRBV5-1 and TRBJ2-5, the complete variable domain reads KAGVTQTPRYLIKTRGQQVTLSCSPISGHRSVSWYQQTPGQGLQFLFEYFSETQRNKGNFPGRFSGRQFSNSRSEMNVSTLELGDSALYLCASSLGQLYQETQYFGPGTRLLVL.

The CDR3 sequence: CSAQRGIQGTEAFF. The CDR3 nucleotides read TGCAGCGCTCAGCGGGGAATCCAGGGGACTGAAGCTTTCTTT. The rearrangement uses TRBV29-1 and TRBJ1-1, with a weak D call TRBD1 (6 bases). The CDR3 is 14 residues long. The V gene's germline CDR1 is SQVTM and CDR2 ANQGSEA. V dropped 7 bases and J dropped 5 bases, with 20 bases sitting between them.

J is TRBJ1-2 and V is TRBV3-1 (or the pseudogene TRBV3-2); no firm D call. The CDR3 extends over 14 amino acids. Germline V gives CDR1 LGHDT, CDR2 YNNKEL (reference sequence). Trimming left V 5 bases short and J 5 bases short, with 15 bases between. The CDR3 region is CASSNHGRSYGYTF. The CDR3 coding sequence is TGTGCCAGCAGCAACCACGGGAGATCTTATGGCTACACCTTC.

The rearrangement links TRBV6-1 to TRBJ2-3; TRBD2 matches at 12 bases. Germline V CDR1 and CDR2: MNHNS, SASEGT. The CDR3 has 17 amino acids. Trimming at V came to 4 bases and at J to 0 bases, leaving 5 bases not matched to a gene. The CDR3 loop is CASSAGLAGISTDTQYF. The CDR3 bases are TGTGCCAGCAGTGCCGGACTAGCGGGGATTAGCACAGATACGCAGTATTTT.

V gene TRBV5-1 combines with J gene TRBJ2-7, with D tentatively TRBD2 (6 bases). The germline V gene has CDR1 SGHRS and CDR2 YFSETQ. The CDR3 is 15 amino acids. Trimming left V 4 bases short and J 2 bases short, with 16 bases between. In DNA, the CDR3 is TGCGCCAGCAGCGCCCTCGGGGGTCGGGCCTACGAGCAGTACTTC. Translated: CASSALGGRAYEQYF. The entire variable domain, with the rest obtained from reference TRBV5-1 and TRBJ2-7, is as follows: KAGVTQTPRYLIKTRGQQVTLSCSPISGHRSVSWYQQTPGQGLQFLFEYFSETQRNKGNFPGRFSGRQFSNSRSEMNVSTLELGDSALYLCASSALGGRAYEQYFGPGTRLTVT.

The chain employs TRBV11-3 and TRBJ1-4; D may be TRBD1 (5 bases). The CDR3 has 16 amino acids. The germline V gene has CDR1 SGHNT and CDR2 YENEEA. Trimming shortened V by 10 bases and J by 0 bases, and 18 bases separated the two germline ends. CDR3 loop: CATPTGGSTTNEKLFF. DNA of the CDR3: TGTGCCACCCCTACGGGGGGGAGCACAACTAATGAAAAACTGTTTTTT. The complete variable domain, with remaining parts taken from reference TRBV11-3 and TRBJ1-4, reads EAGVVQSPRYKIIEKKQPVAFWCNPISGHNTLYWYLQNLGQGPELLIRYENEEAVDDSQLPKDRFSAERLKGVDSTLKIQPAELGDSAVYLCATPTGGSTTNEKLFFGSGTQLSVL.